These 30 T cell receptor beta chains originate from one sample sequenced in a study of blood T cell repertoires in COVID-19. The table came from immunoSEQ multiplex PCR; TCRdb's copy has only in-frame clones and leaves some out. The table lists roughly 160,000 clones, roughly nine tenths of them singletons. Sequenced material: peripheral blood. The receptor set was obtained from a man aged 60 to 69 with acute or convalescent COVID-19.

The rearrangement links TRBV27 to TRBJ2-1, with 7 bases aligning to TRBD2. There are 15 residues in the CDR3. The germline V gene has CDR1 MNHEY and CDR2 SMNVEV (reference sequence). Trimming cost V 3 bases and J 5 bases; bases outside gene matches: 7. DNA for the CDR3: TGTGCCAGCAGTTTCAGCGGGGATTCCCACAATGAGCAGTTCTTC. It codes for CASSFSGDSHNEQFF.

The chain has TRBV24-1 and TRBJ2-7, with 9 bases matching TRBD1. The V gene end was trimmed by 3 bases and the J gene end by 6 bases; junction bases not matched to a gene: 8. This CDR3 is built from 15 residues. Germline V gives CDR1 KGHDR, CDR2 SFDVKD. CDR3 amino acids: CATSDPTGGAGEQYF. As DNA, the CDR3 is TGTGCCACCAGTGATCCTACAGGGGGCGCGGGCGAGCAGTACTTC.

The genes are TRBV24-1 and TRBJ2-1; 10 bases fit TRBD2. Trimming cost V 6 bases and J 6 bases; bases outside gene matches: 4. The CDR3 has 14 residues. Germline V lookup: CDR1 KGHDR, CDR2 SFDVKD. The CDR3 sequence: CATSQAGGFNEQFF. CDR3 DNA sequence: TGTGCCACCAGTCAAGCGGGGGGGTTCAATGAGCAGTTCTTC.

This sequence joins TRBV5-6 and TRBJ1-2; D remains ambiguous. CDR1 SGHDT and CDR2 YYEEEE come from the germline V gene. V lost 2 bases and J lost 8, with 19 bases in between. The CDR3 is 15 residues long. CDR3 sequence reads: CASSLGSVRAGGYTF. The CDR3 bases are TGTGCCAGCAGCTTAGGGTCCGTGAGGGCTGGAGGCTACACCTTC.

CDR3: CASTTRHYNEQFF. CDR3 sequence (DNA): TGTGCCAGCACCACTAGACATTACAATGAGCAGTTCTTC. The chain couples TRBV6-5 to TRBJ2-1; TRBD2 might be the D (5 bases). This CDR3 contains 13 residues. CDR1 MNHEY and CDR2 SVGAGI come from the germline V gene. With 7 bases removed from V and 4 bases from J, the gap between germline ends came to 11 bases.

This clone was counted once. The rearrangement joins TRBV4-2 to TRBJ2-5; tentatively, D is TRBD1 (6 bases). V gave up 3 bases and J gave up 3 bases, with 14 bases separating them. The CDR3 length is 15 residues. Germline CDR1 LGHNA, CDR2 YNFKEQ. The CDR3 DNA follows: TGTGCCAGCAGCCACCGAACAGGGATTGAAGAGACCCAGTACTTC. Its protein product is CASSHRTGIEETQYF.

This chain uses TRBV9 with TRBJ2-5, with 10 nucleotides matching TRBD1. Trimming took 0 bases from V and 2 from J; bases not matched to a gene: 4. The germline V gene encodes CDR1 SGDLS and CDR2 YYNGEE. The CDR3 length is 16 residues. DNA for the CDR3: TGTGCCAGCAGCGTAGGTCGGACAGGGGGGCAAGAGACCCAGTACTTC. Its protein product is CASSVGRTGGQETQYF.

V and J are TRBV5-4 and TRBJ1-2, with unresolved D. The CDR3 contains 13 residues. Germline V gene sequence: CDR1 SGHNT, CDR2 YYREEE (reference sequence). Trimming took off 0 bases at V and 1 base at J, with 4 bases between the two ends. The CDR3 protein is CASSLDGNYGYTF. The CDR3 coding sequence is TGTGCCAGCAGCTTGGACGGTAACTATGGCTACACCTTC.

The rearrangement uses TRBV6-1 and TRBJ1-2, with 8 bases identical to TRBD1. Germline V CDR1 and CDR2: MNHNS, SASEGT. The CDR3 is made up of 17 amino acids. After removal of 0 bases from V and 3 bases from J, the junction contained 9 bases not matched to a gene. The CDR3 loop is CASSEALQGQVHYGYTF. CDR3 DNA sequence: TGTGCCAGCAGTGAAGCGCTTCAGGGACAGGTCCACTATGGCTACACCTTC.

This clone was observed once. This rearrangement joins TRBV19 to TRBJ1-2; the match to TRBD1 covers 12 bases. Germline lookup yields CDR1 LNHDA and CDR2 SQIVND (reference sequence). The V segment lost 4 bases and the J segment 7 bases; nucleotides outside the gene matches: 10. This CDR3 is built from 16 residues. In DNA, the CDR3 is TGTGCCAGTAGTACTCTCGGGACAGGGGGCGCCGGTGGCTACACCTTC. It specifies CASSTLGTGGAGGYTF.

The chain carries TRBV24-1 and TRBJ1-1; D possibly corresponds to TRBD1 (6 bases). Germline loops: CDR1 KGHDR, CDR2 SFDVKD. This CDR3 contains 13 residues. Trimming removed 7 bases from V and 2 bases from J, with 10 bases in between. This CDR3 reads CATRVRGNTEAFF. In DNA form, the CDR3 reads TGTGCCACCAGGGTCAGGGGAAACACTGAAGCTTTCTTT.

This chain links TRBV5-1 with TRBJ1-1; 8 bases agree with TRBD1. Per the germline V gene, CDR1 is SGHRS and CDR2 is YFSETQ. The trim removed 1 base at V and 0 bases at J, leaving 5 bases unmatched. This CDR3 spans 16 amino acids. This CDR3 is CASSLSRGRLNTEAFF. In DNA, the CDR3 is TGCGCCAGCAGCTTGTCCAGGGGGCGACTGAACACTGAAGCTTTCTTT.

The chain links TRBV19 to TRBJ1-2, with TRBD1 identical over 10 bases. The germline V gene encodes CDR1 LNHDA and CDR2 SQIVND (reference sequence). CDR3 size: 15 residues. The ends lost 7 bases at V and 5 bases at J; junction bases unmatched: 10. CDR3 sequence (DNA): TGTGCCAGTACCACCCCGACAGGGGGCGGGTATGGCTACACCTTC. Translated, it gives CASTTPTGGGYGYTF.

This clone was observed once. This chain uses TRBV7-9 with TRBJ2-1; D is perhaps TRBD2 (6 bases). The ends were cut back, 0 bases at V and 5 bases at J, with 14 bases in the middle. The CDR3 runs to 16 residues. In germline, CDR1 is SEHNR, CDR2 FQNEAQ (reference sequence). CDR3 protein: CASSLAGGEFDNEQFF. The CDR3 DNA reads TGTGCCAGCAGCTTAGCGGGGGGTGAGTTTGACAATGAGCAGTTCTTC.

The CDR3 coding sequence is TGTGCCAGCAGGGCCGAGGCCATCTATGGCTACACCTTC. Protein sequence: CASRAEAIYGYTF. J is TRBJ1-2 and V is TRBV6-5; unclear D gene. CDR1 is MNHEY, CDR2 SVGAGI, per germline. The CDR3 length is 13 residues. V was cut by 6 bases and J by 4 bases, with 12 bases left in between.

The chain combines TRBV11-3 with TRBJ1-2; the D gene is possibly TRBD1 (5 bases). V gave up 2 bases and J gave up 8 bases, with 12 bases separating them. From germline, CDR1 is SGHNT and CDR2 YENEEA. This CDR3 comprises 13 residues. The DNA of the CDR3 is TGTGCCAGCAGCTTAAGGTTGACAGACGGCTACACCTTC. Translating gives CASSLRLTDGYTF.

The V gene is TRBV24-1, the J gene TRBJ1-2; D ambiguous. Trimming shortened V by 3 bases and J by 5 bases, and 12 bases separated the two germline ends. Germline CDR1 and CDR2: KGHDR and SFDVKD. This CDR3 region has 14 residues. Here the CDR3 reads CATSDPGRRYGYTF. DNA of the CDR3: TGTGCCACCAGTGATCCCGGACGGAGGTATGGCTACACCTTC.

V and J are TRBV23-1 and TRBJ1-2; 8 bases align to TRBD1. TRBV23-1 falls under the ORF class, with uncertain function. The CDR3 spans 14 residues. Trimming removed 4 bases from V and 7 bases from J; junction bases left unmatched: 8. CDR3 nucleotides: TGCGCCAGCAGTCCTTGGACAGGGTGGTTTGGCTACACCTTC. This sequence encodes CASSPWTGWFGYTF.

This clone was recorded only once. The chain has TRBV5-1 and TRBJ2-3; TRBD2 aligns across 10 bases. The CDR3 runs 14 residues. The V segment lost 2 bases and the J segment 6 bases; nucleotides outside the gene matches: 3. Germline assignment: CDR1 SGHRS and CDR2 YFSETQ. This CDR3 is CASSFSGGRDTQYF. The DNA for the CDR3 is TGCGCCAGCAGCTTTAGCGGGGGGAGGGATACGCAGTATTTT.

The CDR3 nucleotides read TGTGCCAGCAGCCCCAAATCAGCGGGTCCTCGGGCTTTCTTT. This gives the protein CASSPKSAGPRAFF. The V and J genes are TRBV5-5 and TRBJ1-1, with D hard to call. Trimming left V 4 bases short and J 11 bases short, with 21 bases between. This CDR3 region has 14 residues. In germline, CDR1 is SGHKS, CDR2 YYEKEE (reference sequence).

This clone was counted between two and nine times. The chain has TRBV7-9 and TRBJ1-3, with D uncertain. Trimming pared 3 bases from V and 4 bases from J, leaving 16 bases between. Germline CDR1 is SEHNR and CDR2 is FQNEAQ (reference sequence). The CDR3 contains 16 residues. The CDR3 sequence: CASSLDGQALGNTIYF. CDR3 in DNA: TGTGCCAGCAGCTTGGATGGGCAGGCCCTAGGAAACACCATATATTTT.

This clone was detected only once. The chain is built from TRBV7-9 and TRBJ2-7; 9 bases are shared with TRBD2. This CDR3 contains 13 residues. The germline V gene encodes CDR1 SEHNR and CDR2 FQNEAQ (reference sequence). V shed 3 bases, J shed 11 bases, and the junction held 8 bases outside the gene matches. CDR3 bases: TGTGCCAGCAGCTTGAATTCGGCGGGAGGGAAGTACTTC. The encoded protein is CASSLNSAGGKYF.

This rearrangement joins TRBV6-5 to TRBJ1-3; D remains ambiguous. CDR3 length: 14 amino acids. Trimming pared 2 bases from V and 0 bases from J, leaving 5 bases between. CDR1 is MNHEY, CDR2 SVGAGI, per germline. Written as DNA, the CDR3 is TGTGCCAGCAGTTACGAGAGCTCTGGAAACACCATATATTTT. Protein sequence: CASSYESSGNTIYF.

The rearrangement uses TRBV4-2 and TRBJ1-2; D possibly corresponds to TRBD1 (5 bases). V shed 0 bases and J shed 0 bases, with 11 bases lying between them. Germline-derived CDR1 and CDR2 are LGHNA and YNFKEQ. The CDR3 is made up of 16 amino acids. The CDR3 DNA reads TGTGCCAGCAGCCAAGACATCGGGGGGACTAACTATGGCTACACCTTC. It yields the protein CASSQDIGGTNYGYTF.

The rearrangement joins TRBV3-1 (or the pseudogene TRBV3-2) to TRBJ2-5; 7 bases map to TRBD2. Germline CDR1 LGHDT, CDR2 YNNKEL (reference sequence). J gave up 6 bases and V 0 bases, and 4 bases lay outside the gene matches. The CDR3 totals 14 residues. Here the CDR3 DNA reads TGTGCCAGCAGCCAAGAGGGCGGGGGAAAGACCCAGTACTTC. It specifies CASSQEGGGKTQYF.

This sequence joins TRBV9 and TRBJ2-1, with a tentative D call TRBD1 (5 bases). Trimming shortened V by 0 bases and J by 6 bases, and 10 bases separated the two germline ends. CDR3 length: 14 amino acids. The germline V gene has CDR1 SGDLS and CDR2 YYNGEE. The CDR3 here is CASSVANQGNEQFF. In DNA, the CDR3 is TGTGCCAGCAGCGTAGCTAATCAGGGCAATGAGCAGTTCTTC.

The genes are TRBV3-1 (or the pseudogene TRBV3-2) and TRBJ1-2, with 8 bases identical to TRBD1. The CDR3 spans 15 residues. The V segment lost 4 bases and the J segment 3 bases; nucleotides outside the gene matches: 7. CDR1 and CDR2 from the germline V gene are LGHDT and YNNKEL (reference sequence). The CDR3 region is CASSLVGQGYYGYTF. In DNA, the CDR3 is TGTGCCAGCAGCCTAGTCGGACAGGGCTACTATGGCTACACCTTC.

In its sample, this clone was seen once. This CDR3 reads CASSRDRGLTNEQFF. CDR3 in DNA: TGTGCCAGCAGCCGCGACAGGGGGTTAACAAATGAGCAGTTCTTC. This chain joins TRBV7-2 and TRBJ2-1; 9 nucleotides match TRBD1. Germline-derived CDR1 and CDR2 are SGHTA and FQGNSA. Losses at the gene ends were 5 bases for V and 7 bases for J; bases not matched to a gene: 9. The CDR3 spans 15 residues.

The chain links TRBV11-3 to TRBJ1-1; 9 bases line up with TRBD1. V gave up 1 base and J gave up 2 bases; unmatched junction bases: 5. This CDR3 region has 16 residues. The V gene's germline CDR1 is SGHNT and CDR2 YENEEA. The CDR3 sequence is CASSLGDRGRNTEAFF. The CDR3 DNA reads TGTGCCAGCAGCTTAGGCGACAGGGGGAGAAACACTGAAGCTTTCTTT.

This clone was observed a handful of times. The CDR3 DNA reads as TGTGCCAGTACAAAACAGGGGGGGTTCGGCTATGGCTACACCTTC. It translates to CASTKQGGFGYGYTF. J is TRBJ1-2 and V is TRBV6-6; the match to TRBD1 covers 8 bases. Germline-derived CDR1 and CDR2 are MNHNY and SVGAGI (reference sequence). CDR3 length: 15 amino acids. V trimming: 9 bases; J trimming: 4 bases; junction bases outside the gene matches: 13.